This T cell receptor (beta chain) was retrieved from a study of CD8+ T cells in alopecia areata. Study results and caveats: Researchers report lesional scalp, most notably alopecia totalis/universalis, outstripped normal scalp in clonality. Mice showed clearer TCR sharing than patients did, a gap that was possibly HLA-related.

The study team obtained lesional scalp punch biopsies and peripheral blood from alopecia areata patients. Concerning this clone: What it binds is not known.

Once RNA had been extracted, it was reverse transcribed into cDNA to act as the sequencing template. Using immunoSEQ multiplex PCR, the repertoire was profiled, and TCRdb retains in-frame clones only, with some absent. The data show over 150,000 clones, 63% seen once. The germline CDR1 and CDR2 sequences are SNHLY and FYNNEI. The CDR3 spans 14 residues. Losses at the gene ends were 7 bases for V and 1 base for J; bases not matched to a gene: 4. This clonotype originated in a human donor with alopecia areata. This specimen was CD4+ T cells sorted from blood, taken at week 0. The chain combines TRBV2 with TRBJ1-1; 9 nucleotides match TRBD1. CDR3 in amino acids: CASIRDRANTEAFF. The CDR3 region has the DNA TGTGCCAGCATCAGGGACAGGGCGAACACTGAAGCTTTCTTT.